The rows below give T cell receptor beta chains drawn from one sample of a study of OX40 agonist ivuxolimab in advanced cancers. TCRdb's copy holds only in-frame clones and misses some; the assay was immunoSEQ multiplex PCR. Altogether 77,000 or so clones are present, 75% to 90% being singletons, with the ten largest covering 0.45% to 0.7%. The input for sequencing was CD4+ or CD8+ T cells sorted from blood, taken in a trial of the OX40 agonist ivuxolimab. These receptors came from an adult with an advanced solid tumor such as melanoma, head and neck, liver or kidney cancer. CDR3s include the opening cysteine and the closing phenylalanine or tryptophan. Each record gives: V gene, D gene, clone size, J gene, CDR3 protein, CDR3 DNA. The D gene is left open where the match is weak. A row's size may be missing; if present it is once, few, many or a size class.

V gene: TRBV7-9; D gene: .; clone size: .; J gene: TRBJ2-5; CDR3 protein: CASSPVRDTEIKTQYF; CDR3 DNA: TGTGCCAGCAGCCCAGTCCGGGACACAGAAATAAAGACCCAGTACTTC
V gene: TRBV27; D gene: TRBD2; clone size: .; J gene: TRBJ2-2; CDR3 protein: CASSLYTGTSGRAGELFF; CDR3 DNA: TGTGCCAGCAGTTTATACACCGGGACTAGCGGGAGGGCCGGGGAGCTGTTTTTT
V gene: TRBV6-1; D gene: .; clone size: .; J gene: TRBJ2-2; CDR3 protein: CASTPERWAGELFF; CDR3 DNA: TGTGCCAGCACCCCAGAAAGGTGGGCCGGGGAGCTGTTTTTT
V gene: TRBV1; D gene: .; clone size: .; J gene: TRBJ2-3; CDR3 protein: CTSSQDGLAGGPCTDTQYF; CDR3 DNA: TGCACCAGCAGCCAAGACGGACTAGCGGGGGGCCCTTGCACAGATACGCAGTATTTT
V gene: TRBV9; D gene: .; clone size: once; J gene: TRBJ1-1; CDR3 protein: CASSVAGANTEAFF; CDR3 DNA: TGTGCCAGCAGCGTAGCGGGGGCGAACACTGAAGCTTTCTTT
V gene: TRBV2; D gene: .; clone size: .; J gene: TRBJ2-4; CDR3 protein: CASSVGAGKSLAKNIQYF; CDR3 DNA: TGTGCCAGCAGTGTTGGTGCGGGAAAGTCACTAGCCAAAAACATTCAGTACTTC
V gene: TRBV30; D gene: .; clone size: .; J gene: TRBJ2-3; CDR3 protein: CAWSTQGGDTQYF; CDR3 DNA: TGTGCCTGGAGTACCCAGGGTGGCGATACGCAGTATTTT
V gene: TRBV2; D gene: .; clone size: .; J gene: TRBJ2-2; CDR3 protein: CASKDTGAGELFF; CDR3 DNA: TGTGCCAGCAAAGATACGGGGGCCGGGGAGCTGTTTTTT
V gene: TRBV18; D gene: .; clone size: .; J gene: TRBJ1-1; CDR3 protein: CASSWAGRDTEAFF; CDR3 DNA: TGTGCCAGCTCATGGGCGGGGAGAGACACTGAAGCTTTCTTT
V gene: TRBV30; D gene: TRBD2; clone size: .; J gene: TRBJ2-5; CDR3 protein: CAWSDGLAGETQYF; CDR3 DNA: TGTGCCTGGAGTGACGGACTAGCGGGAGAGACCCAGTACTTC
V gene: TRBV20-1; D gene: .; clone size: .; J gene: TRBJ2-5; CDR3 protein: CSASGEETQYF; CDR3 DNA: TGCAGTGCTAGCGGAGAAGAGACCCAGTACTTC
V gene: TRBV7-3; D gene: TRBD2; clone size: .; J gene: TRBJ2-7; CDR3 protein: CASSLAGGYEQYF; CDR3 DNA: TGTGCCAGCAGCTTAGCGGGAGGCTACGAGCAGTACTTC
V gene: TRBV30; D gene: TRBD2; clone size: .; J gene: TRBJ2-1; CDR3 protein: CAWSVALGSGRVDEQFF; CDR3 DNA: TGTGCCTGGAGTGTGGCCCTTGGTAGCGGGAGGGTCGATGAGCAGTTCTTC
V gene: TRBV4-3; D gene: .; clone size: once; J gene: TRBJ2-7; CDR3 protein: CASSQERQGYYEQYF; CDR3 DNA: TGCGCCAGCAGCCAAGAAAGGCAGGGCTATTACGAGCAGTACTTC
V gene: TRBV18; D gene: .; clone size: .; J gene: TRBJ2-5; CDR3 protein: CASSAWREETQYF; CDR3 DNA: TGTGCCAGCTCAGCGTGGAGGGAGGAGACCCAGTACTTC
V gene: TRBV18; D gene: .; clone size: .; J gene: TRBJ2-3; CDR3 protein: CASRPGRGSTDTQYF; CDR3 DNA: TGTGCCAGCCGTCCGGGCCGGGGGAGCACAGATACGCAGTATTTT
V gene: TRBV7-3; D gene: .; clone size: .; J gene: TRBJ2-1; CDR3 protein: CASSREFSYNEQFF; CDR3 DNA: TGTGCCAGCAGCAGGGAATTCTCCTACAATGAGCAGTTCTTC
V gene: TRBV5-6; D gene: TRBD1; clone size: once; J gene: TRBJ1-2; CDR3 protein: CASSPNLGQGNYGYTF; CDR3 DNA: TGTGCCAGCAGCCCCAATTTGGGACAGGGGAACTATGGCTACACCTTC
V gene: TRBV7-9; D gene: TRBD2; clone size: .; J gene: TRBJ2-7; CDR3 protein: CASSPSGRPSYEQYF; CDR3 DNA: TGTGCCAGCAGCCCTAGCGGGAGGCCCTCCTACGAGCAGTACTTC